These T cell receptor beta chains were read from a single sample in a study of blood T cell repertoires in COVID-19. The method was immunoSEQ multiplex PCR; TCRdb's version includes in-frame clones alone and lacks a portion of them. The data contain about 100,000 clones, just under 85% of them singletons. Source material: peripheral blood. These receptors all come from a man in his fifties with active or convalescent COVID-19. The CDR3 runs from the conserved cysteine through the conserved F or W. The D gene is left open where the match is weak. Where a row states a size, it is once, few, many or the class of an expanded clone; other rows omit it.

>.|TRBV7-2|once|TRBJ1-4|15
TGTGCCAGCAGCTTATCGGGTCCAACTAATGAAAAACTGTTTTTT
CASSLSGPTNEKLFF
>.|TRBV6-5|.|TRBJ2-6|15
TGTGCCAGCAGTTACAAATACTCTGGGGCCAACGTCCTGACTTTC
CASSYKYSGANVLTF
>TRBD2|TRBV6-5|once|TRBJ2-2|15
TGTGCCAGCAGTTACCTAGCGGTAAACACCGGGGAGCTGTTTTTT
CASSYLAVNTGELFF
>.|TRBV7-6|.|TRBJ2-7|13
TGTGCCAGCAGCTTTTCGCCATCGGACGAGCAGTACTTC
CASSFSPSDEQYF
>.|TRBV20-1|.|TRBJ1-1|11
TGCAGTGCTAGCCTAGACACTGAAGCTTTCTTT
CSASLDTEAFF
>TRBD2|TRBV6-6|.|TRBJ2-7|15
TGTGCCAGCAGTAAAGCTGACGGGAGGTCCTACGAGCAGTACTTC
CASSKADGRSYEQYF
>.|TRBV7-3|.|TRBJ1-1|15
TGTGCCAGCAGCTACCGCGGGGAGATGAACACTGAAGCTTTCTTT
CASSYRGEMNTEAFF
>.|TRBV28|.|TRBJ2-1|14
TGTGCCAGCATTATAGCCTTCCCCTACAATGAGCAGTTCTTC
CASIIAFPYNEQFF
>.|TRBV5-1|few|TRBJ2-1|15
TGCGCCAGCAGCTTGATTTGGGCGACCGGCAATGAGCAGTTCTTC
CASSLIWATGNEQFF
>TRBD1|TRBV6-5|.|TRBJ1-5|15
TGTGCCAGCAGTTACCTGGGGACAGGCAATCAGCCCCAGCATTTT
CASSYLGTGNQPQHF
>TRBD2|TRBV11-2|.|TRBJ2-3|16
TGTGCCAGCAGCTTGGGACTAGCGGGAGTGACAGATACGCAGTATTTT
CASSLGLAGVTDTQYF